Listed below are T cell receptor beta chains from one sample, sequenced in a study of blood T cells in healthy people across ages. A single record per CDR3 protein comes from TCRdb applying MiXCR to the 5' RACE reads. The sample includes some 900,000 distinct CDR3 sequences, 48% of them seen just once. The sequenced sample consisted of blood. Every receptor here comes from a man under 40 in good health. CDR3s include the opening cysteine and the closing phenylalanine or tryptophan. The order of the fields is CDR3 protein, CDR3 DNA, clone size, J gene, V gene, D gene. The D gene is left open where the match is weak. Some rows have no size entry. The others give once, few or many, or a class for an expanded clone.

CASSLNTVELFF	TGTGCCAGCAGCTTAAATACAGTGGAGCTGTTTTTT	.	TRBJ2-2	TRBV7-9	.
CAISGGAGSYNSPLHF	TGTGCCATCAGTGGCGGGGCCGGGAGCTATAATTCACCCCTCCACTTT	.	TRBJ1-6	TRBV10-3	.
CSARDSYTEAFF	TGCAGTGCTAGAGATAGCTACACTGAAGCTTTCTTT	.	TRBJ1-1	TRBV20-1	.
CASSWGQGTLTHTQYF	TGCGCCAGCAGCTGGGGACAGGGGACCCTAACGCATACGCAGTATTTT	.	TRBJ2-3	TRBV5-1	TRBD1
CSGIGGSYGQYF	TGCAGTGGCATAGGAGGATCCTACGGGCAGTACTTC	.	TRBJ2-7	TRBV20-1	.
CASSGTGQSNTEAFF	TGTGCCAGCAGCGGGACGGGACAGAGTAACACTGAAGCTTTCTTT	.	TRBJ1-1	TRBV2	TRBD1
CASSEPENTEAFF	TGTGCCAGCAGTGAACCGGAGAACACTGAAGCTTTCTTT	few	TRBJ1-1	TRBV6-1	.
CAISERQSYEQYF	TGTGCCATCAGTGAGAGACAGTCCTACGAGCAGTACTTC	many	TRBJ2-7	TRBV10-3	.
CSASETGGTYEQYF	TGCAGTGCTAGTGAGACAGGGGGGACCTACGAGCAGTACTTC	.	TRBJ2-7	TRBV20-1	TRBD1
CASSLNSGAGNTIYF	TGTGCCAGCAGCTTGAATTCCGGGGCTGGAAACACCATATATTTT	.	TRBJ1-3	TRBV7-9	.
CASSLAPDRGRHNEQFF	TGCGCCAGCAGCTTGGCCCCGGACAGGGGAAGGCACAATGAGCAGTTCTTC	.	TRBJ2-1	TRBV5-1	TRBD1
CASILDRRYEKLFF	TGCGCCAGCATCTTGGACAGGCGTTATGAAAAACTGTTTTTT	once	TRBJ1-4	TRBV10-1	TRBD1
CSARQGDRDYGYTF	TGCAGTGCTAGGCAGGGGGATAGGGACTATGGCTACACCTTC	.	TRBJ1-2	TRBV20-1	TRBD1
CSATPGLAEETQYF	TGCAGTGCTACCCCGGGACTAGCGGAAGAGACCCAGTACTTC	.	TRBJ2-5	TRBV20-1	TRBD2
CNFLPRGYTF	TGCAACTTTTTGCCCAGAGGCTACACCTTC	.	TRBJ1-2	TRBV29-1	.
CSVVGQGSYNEQFF	TGCAGCGTTGTGGGACAGGGCTCCTACAATGAGCAGTTCTTC	.	TRBJ2-1	TRBV29-1	TRBD1
CSASLTQGGNNEQFF	TGCAGTGCTAGCCTCACCCAGGGTGGGAACAATGAGCAGTTCTTC	.	TRBJ2-1	TRBV20-1	.
CASNYQVGQYF	TGTGCCAGCAATTACCAAGTAGGGCAGTATTTT	few	TRBJ2-3	TRBV21-1	.
CASGVSSYEQYF	TGTGCCAGCGGGGTGAGCTCCTACGAGCAGTACTTC	few	TRBJ2-7	TRBV6-6	.
CASSHINQRAFSYEQYF	TGTGCCAGCAGCCACATCAATCAGCGGGCCTTCTCCTACGAGCAGTACTTC	.	TRBJ2-7	TRBV11-2	.
CASSPAGGSGANVLTF	TGTGCCAGCAGCCCAGCGGGAGGCTCTGGGGCCAACGTCCTGACTTTC	.	TRBJ2-6	TRBV3-1	TRBD2
CASSPVRVSYNEQFF	TGTGCCAGCAGCCCTGTACGAGTCTCCTACAATGAGCAGTTCTTC	.	TRBJ2-1	TRBV11-2	.
CASSPNQGQGYGYTF	TGCGCCAGCAGCCCCAACCAGGGACAGGGCTATGGCTACACCTTC	.	TRBJ1-2	TRBV5-1	TRBD1
CSAHRRSSTDTQYF	TGCAGTGCCCACCGACGAAGTAGCACAGATACGCAGTATTTT	once	TRBJ2-3	TRBV20-1	.
CASSLRELETQYF	TGTGCCAGCAGCTTACGGGAGTTAGAGACCCAGTACTTC	.	TRBJ2-5	TRBV11-2	.
CSATGQVSNSPLHF	TGCAGTGCTACGGGACAGGTTTCCAATTCACCCCTCCACTTT	.	TRBJ1-6	TRBV20-1	TRBD1
CASSYALAVTYEQYF	TGTGCCAGCAGTTACGCACTAGCGGTTACCTACGAGCAGTACTTC	few	TRBJ2-7	TRBV7-2	TRBD2
CASSAIRAGGEQFF	TGTGCCAGCAGCGCGATTCGGGCAGGCGGTGAGCAGTTCTTC	.	TRBJ2-1	TRBV6-6	.
CASTWGQGTDTQYF	TGTGCCAGTACCTGGGGACAGGGAACAGATACGCAGTATTTT	.	TRBJ2-3	TRBV27	TRBD1
CASSGSPIPGTGGAETQYF	TGTGCCAGCAGTGGCTCCCCTATCCCCGGGACAGGGGGCGCAGAGACCCAGTACTTC	.	TRBJ2-5	TRBV6-4	TRBD1
CSASERGEDTDTQYF	TGCAGTGCTTCAGAGCGGGGGGAAGACACAGATACGCAGTATTTT	.	TRBJ2-3	TRBV20-1	TRBD2
CATSDGHNYGYTF	TGTGCCACCAGTGACGGACACAACTATGGCTACACCTTC	.	TRBJ1-2	TRBV24-1	.
CASSQETSGSYNEQFF	TGCGCCAGCAGCCAAGAGACTAGCGGTTCCTACAATGAGCAGTTCTTC	.	TRBJ2-1	TRBV4-3	TRBD2
CASSLVAGQGNYGYTF	TGTGCCAGCAGCTTAGTGGCGGGGCAGGGGAACTATGGCTACACCTTC	.	TRBJ1-2	TRBV11-2	.
CASSFGYQTNEQFF	TGTGCCAGCAGTTTCGGCTACCAAACGAATGAGCAGTTCTTC	.	TRBJ2-1	TRBV12-3/TRBV12-4	.
CASSQDRQGGLEQYF	TGCGCCAGCAGCCAAGATCGGCAGGGCGGCCTCGAGCAGTACTTC	many	TRBJ2-7	TRBV4-3	.
CASRGGQAVSYNEQFF	TGTGCCAGTAGAGGCGGGCAGGCCGTCTCCTACAATGAGCAGTTCTTC	.	TRBJ2-1	TRBV19	.
CASTVRPSTDTQYF	TGTGCCAGCACCGTTCGTCCTAGCACAGATACGCAGTATTTT	.	TRBJ2-3	TRBV12-3/TRBV12-4	.
CASSVHLSSYNEQFF	TGTGCCAGTAGTGTTCATCTGAGCTCCTACAATGAGCAGTTCTTC	once	TRBJ2-1	TRBV19	.
CASSLGSQGAGQPQHF	TGTGCCAGCAGTCTAGGGTCCCAGGGGGCAGGACAGCCCCAGCATTTT	.	TRBJ1-5	TRBV3-1	TRBD1